Shown below are 10 T cell receptor beta chains from a single sample sequenced in a study of T cell clonality in common variable immunodeficiency (dated by TCRdb to the mid-2010s). Library method: the immunoSEQ multiplex PCR assay. This is the immuneACCESS table as TCRdb keeps it, with only in-frame sequences that have V and J called. A part of the clones is gone; compared with another copy, unresolved V genes explain less than half, and the rest is unexplained. This sample is represented by around 60,000 clones, with no singletons among them. The top ten constitute 1.7% of the sample. The sample taken for sequencing was peripheral blood mononuclear cells. The source is a person aged 18 to 75 in good health.

The sample holds many counts of this clone. From the germline J gene comes the end of the CDR3, since the read stops 3 residues before it. V is TRBV4-2 and J is TRBJ2-3; 9 positions match TRBD2. CDR1 and CDR2 (germline): LGHNA, YNFKEQ. V lost 4 bases and J lost 1; bases outside the gene matches: 9. This CDR3 has 17 amino acids. The sequenced CDR3 bases are TGTGCCAGCAGCCTTAATCCAGCGGGAGGACGCACAGATACG. The encoded protein is CASSLNPAGGRTDT. Given in full, the CDR3 is CASSLNPAGGRTDTQYF.

This clone was observed many times. The CDR3 goes on 3 residues after the read ends, and that part is filled in from the germline J gene. The gene calls are TRBV9 and TRBJ2-4; the D gene is possibly TRBD1 (6 bases). Germline assignment: CDR1 SGDLS and CDR2 YYNGEE. Trimming shortened V by 0 bases and J by 8 bases, and 6 bases separated the two germline ends. The CDR3 totals 12 residues. CDR3: CASSVEGDIQYF. CDR3 bases read: TGTGCCAGCAGCGTAGAGGGGGACATT.

This clone has ten or more counts. From the germline J gene comes the end of the CDR3, since the read stops 3 residues before it. The V gene is TRBV18, the J gene TRBJ2-1; D may be TRBD2 (5 bases). Per the germline V gene, CDR1 is KGHSH and CDR2 is LQKENI. V was shortened by 3 bases and J by 6 bases, with 9 bases between the two germline ends. CDR3 size: 13 residues. The CDR3 DNA, read in part, is TGTGCCAGCTCACCGGAGGCAGGCAATGAG. Amino acids: CASSPEAGNE. The whole CDR3 reads CASSPEAGNEQFF.

Many counts were recorded for this clone. The read is 3 residues too short to cover the CDR3 end, so that end is filled in from the germline J gene. The V and J genes are TRBV9 and TRBJ2-5; 8 bases are a match to TRBD1. V trimming: 3 bases; J trimming: 4 bases; junction bases outside the gene matches: 5. CDR1 SGDLS and CDR2 YYNGEE come from the germline V gene. The CDR3 is 14 residues long. The CDR3 spells CASSARGRRETQYF. The CDR3 bases that were read are TGTGCCAGCAGCGCCAGGGGGCGGAGAGAGACC.

This clone has at least ten counts. Read data end 3 residues before the CDR3 end; the end is taken from the germline J gene. V usage is TRBV3-1 (or the pseudogene TRBV3-2) and J usage is TRBJ1-4; 9 bases agree with TRBD1. J gave up 7 bases and V 5 bases, and 11 bases lay outside the gene matches. The CDR3 spans 16 residues. Germline CDR1 is LGHDT and CDR2 is YNNKEL (reference sequence). Incomplete CDR3 DNA: TGTGCCAGCAGCGAGAACAGGGGGCGAATGGCTGAAAAA. It specifies CASSENRGRMAEK. The full CDR3 reads CASSENRGRMAEKLFF.

This clone occurred many times. Read coverage stops 3 residues before the CDR3 terminus; the germline J gene supplies the remainder. This chain connects TRBV30 to TRBJ2-2, with 7 nucleotides matching TRBD2. The J segment lost 5 bases and the V segment lost 8 bases, leaving 11 bases of the junction unmatched. Germline lookup yields CDR1 GTSNPN and CDR2 SVGIG (reference sequence). The CDR3 has 14 residues. CDR3 sequence: CARSGASGTGELFF. The sequenced part of the CDR3 DNA is TGTGCCCGCAGCGGGGCTAGCGGTACCGGGGAG.

This clone was seen many times. The CDR3 end falls 3 residues outside the read, so it is completed with the germline J gene. V usage is TRBV19 and J usage is TRBJ1-5, with D unresolved. Germline V gene sequence: CDR1 LNHDA, CDR2 SQIVND (reference sequence). This CDR3 region has 15 residues. Here the CDR3 reads CASSKAGSQMSPQHF. The DNA read from the CDR3 is TGTGCCAGTAGTAAGGCTGGATCACAGATGAGTCCC.

This clone was observed at least ten times. The CDR3 goes on 3 residues after the read ends, and that part is filled in from the germline J gene. This chain uses TRBV19 with TRBJ2-2; D unclear. The germline gives CDR1 LNHDA, CDR2 SQIVND (reference sequence). The CDR3 runs to 13 residues. V lost 4 bases and J 5 bases, leaving 8 bases between the germline ends. Partial CDR3 DNA: TGTGCCAGTAGTACCAGAGTGACCGGGGAG. Translating it yields CASSTRVTGE. The CDR3 in its entirety is CASSTRVTGELFF.

With regard to this clone: The read falls 3 residues short of the CDR3 end, and the missing part is taken from the germline J gene. The chain uses TRBV2 and TRBJ2-7, with 11 nucleotides matching TRBD2. This CDR3 is built from 15 residues. Germline loops: CDR1 SNHLY, CDR2 FYNNEI. The V gene end was trimmed by 8 bases and the J gene end by 4 bases; junction bases not matched to a gene: 10. The CDR3 here is CASLQGSGRAYEQYF. The sequenced CDR3 bases are TGTGCCAGCCTTCAAGGTAGCGGGAGGGCGTACGAG. The full variable domain, with the rest looked up from reference TRBV2 and TRBJ2-7, is EPEVTQTPSHQVTQMGQEVILRCVPISNHLYFYWYRQILGQKVEFLVSFYNNEISEKSEIFDDQFSVERPDGSNFTLKIRSTKLEDSAMYFCASLQGSGRAYEQYFGPGTRLTVT.

This clone came up many times. The missing CDR3 end, 3 residues past where the read stops, is filled in from the germline J gene. This chain connects TRBV30 to TRBJ2-7, with a weak D call TRBD2 (6 bases). The V end was cut by 3 bases, the J end by 0 bases, with 12 bases between. This CDR3 contains 14 residues. Per germline, CDR1 GTSNPN and CDR2 SVGIG (reference sequence). The sequenced part of the CDR3 DNA is TGTGCCTGGAGGTTGGCGGGAAGCTCCTACGAG. Residues: CAWRLAGSSYE. The complete CDR3 protein is CAWRLAGSSYEQYF.